Below, 12 T cell receptor beta chains from the same sample are listed, as sequenced in a study of cytomegalovirus exposure and HLA in healthy donors. The PCR made use of 60 Vbeta and 13 Jbeta primers. Method: immunoSEQ multiplex PCR; TCRdb's copy keeps in-frame clones and lacks some. The sample has approximately 61,000 clones, around 80% seen once. Sequencing was performed on PBMCs. These receptors all stem from a man aged 50-60 years in good health and CMV-seropositive.

The gene calls are TRBV18 and TRBJ2-3; 8 bases are a match to TRBD2. CDR1 is KGHSH, CDR2 LQKENI, per germline. The V segment lost 0 bases and the J segment 4 bases; nucleotides outside the gene matches: 3. The CDR3 is made up of 15 amino acids. The DNA for the CDR3 is TGTGCCAGCTCACCACCGTCACTAGCGGCAGATACGCAGTATTTT. Protein sequence: CASSPPSLAADTQYF.

This chain links TRBV19 with TRBJ2-7; 8 bases are a match to TRBD2. Germline V gene lookup returns CDR1 LNHDA and CDR2 SQIVND (reference sequence). The CDR3 has 15 residues. V dropped 3 bases and J dropped 3; count of bases not matched to a gene: 7. The CDR3 here is CASSITSGPNYEQYF. In DNA form, the CDR3 reads TGTGCCAGTAGTATTACTAGCGGCCCAAACTACGAGCAGTACTTC.

V gene TRBV7-8 combines with J gene TRBJ2-7; D possibly corresponds to TRBD1 (7 bases). V was clipped by 1 base and J by 0 bases, with 10 bases between them. This CDR3 spans 15 amino acids. The germline gives CDR1 SGHVS, CDR2 FQNEAQ. CDR3 loop: CASSLGQGGSYEQYF. In DNA form, the CDR3 reads TGTGCCAGCAGCTTAGGTCAGGGGGGCTCCTACGAGCAGTACTTC.

The rearrangement uses TRBV7-2 and TRBJ2-5; tentatively, D is TRBD1 (6 bases). V was trimmed by 4 bases and J by 2 bases, leaving 14 bases between them. The CDR3 extends over 15 amino acids. Germline assignment: CDR1 SGHTA and CDR2 FQGNSA. The CDR3 spells CASSSRQVKQETQYF. CDR3 in DNA: TGTGCCAGCAGCTCCCGACAGGTGAAACAAGAGACCCAGTACTTC.

This clone came up once. V and J are TRBV6-6 and TRBJ1-1; 9 bases map to TRBD1. This CDR3 comprises 15 residues. Germline CDR1 MNHNY, CDR2 SVGAGI (reference sequence). With 0 bases clipped from V and 4 bases from J, the junction kept 3 bases outside the gene matches. The CDR3, as DNA: TGTGCCAGCAGTTACTCGGACAGGGGAACCACTGAAGCTTTCTTT. This gives the protein CASSYSDRGTTEAFF.

V and J are TRBV11-3 and TRBJ1-6; possibly TRBD1 for D (6 bases). The CDR3 sequence is 19 residues long. V lost 2 bases to trimming and J lost 5 bases, with 22 bases between them. CDR1 and CDR2 from the germline V gene are SGHNT and YENEEA. The CDR3 loop is CASSLYLPYGTLNNSPLHF. DNA of the CDR3: TGTGCCAGCAGCTTATACCTTCCATACGGGACACTGAATAATTCACCCCTCCACTTT.

The chain joins TRBV27 to TRBJ1-5, with D perhaps matching TRBD1 (6 bases). V was cut by 8 bases and J by 10 bases, with 18 bases left in between. This CDR3 is built from 13 residues. CDR1 is MNHEY, CDR2 SMNVEV, per germline (reference sequence). The CDR3 loop reads CASSADRSSPQHF. CDR3 nucleotides: TGTGCCAGCTCCGCTGACAGGTCAAGCCCCCAGCATTTT.

The chain has TRBV6-6 and TRBJ1-3; no reliable D call. V shed 6 bases and J shed 1 base, with 10 bases lying between them. This CDR3 has 14 amino acids. Germline V gene lookup returns CDR1 MNHNY and CDR2 SVGAGI (reference sequence). This CDR3 is CASRESLSGNTIYF. The DNA for the CDR3 is TGTGCCAGCAGGGAGTCGTTGTCTGGAAACACCATATATTTT.

The chain is built from TRBV14 and TRBJ1-1; maybe TRBD1 (6 bases). Germline V gene sequence: CDR1 SGHDN, CDR2 FVKESK. CDR3 length equals 16 residues. Trimming pared 0 bases from V and 4 bases from J, leaving 15 bases between. CDR3 region: CASSQDLGEGGTEAFF. Written as DNA, the CDR3 is TGTGCCAGCAGCCAAGATTTGGGGGAAGGGGGCACTGAAGCTTTCTTT.

V usage is TRBV6-1 and J usage is TRBJ1-6, with no clear D. This CDR3 has 16 amino acids. The V end was cut by 3 bases, the J end by 7 bases, with 16 bases between. Germline lookup yields CDR1 MNHNS and CDR2 SASEGT. CDR3 sequence: CASSETLRTANSPLHF. As DNA, the CDR3 is TGTGCCAGCAGTGAGACCTTGAGGACTGCCAATTCACCCCTCCACTTT.

The CDR3 reads CASGDRNTGELFF. The CDR3 DNA reads as TGCGCCAGCGGTGACAGAAACACCGGGGAGCTGTTTTTT. The chain uses TRBV4-3 and TRBJ2-2; a possible D gene is TRBD1 (5 bases). Germline CDR1 is LGHNA and CDR2 is YSLEER. Trimming left V 8 bases short and J 2 bases short, with 9 bases between. CDR3 length: 13 residues.

The rearrangement links TRBV9 to TRBJ2-1, with D possibly being TRBD2 (5 bases). The length of the CDR3 is 15 residues. CDR1 is SGDLS and CDR2 is YYNGEE in the germline V gene. V lost 0 bases and J lost 3, with 10 bases in between. Here the CDR3 reads CASSVVGGSYNEQFF. The CDR3 DNA follows: TGTGCCAGCAGCGTAGTTGGAGGAAGCTACAATGAGCAGTTCTTC.